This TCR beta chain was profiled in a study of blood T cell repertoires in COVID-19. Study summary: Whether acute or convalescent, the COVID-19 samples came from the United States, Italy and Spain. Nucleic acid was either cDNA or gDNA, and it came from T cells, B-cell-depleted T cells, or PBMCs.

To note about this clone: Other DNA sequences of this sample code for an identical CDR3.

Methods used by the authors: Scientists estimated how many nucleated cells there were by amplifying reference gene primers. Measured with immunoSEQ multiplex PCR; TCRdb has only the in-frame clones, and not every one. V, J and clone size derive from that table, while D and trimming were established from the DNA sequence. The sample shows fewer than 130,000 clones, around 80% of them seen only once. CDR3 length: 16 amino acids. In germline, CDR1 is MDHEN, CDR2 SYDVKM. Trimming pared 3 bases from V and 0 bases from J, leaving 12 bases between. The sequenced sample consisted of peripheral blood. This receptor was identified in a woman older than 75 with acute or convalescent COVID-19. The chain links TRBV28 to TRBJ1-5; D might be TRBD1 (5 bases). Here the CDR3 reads CASSLGTGFSNQPQHF. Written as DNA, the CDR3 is TGTGCCAGCAGTTTGGGGACTGGGTTTAGCAATCAGCCCCAGCATTTT.